This T cell receptor (beta chain) was sequenced during a study of blood T cell repertoires in COVID-19. Overall study: The samples span acute and convalescent COVID-19 from the United States, Italy and Spain. PBMCs, B-cell-depleted T cells, or T cells provided the cDNA or gDNA that made up the material.

How the authors handled the data: Counts of nucleated cells, estimated from reference gene primer amplification, were obtained. Sequenced by immunoSEQ multiplex PCR; TCRdb stores in-frame clones only, minus some. V and J calls and clone size are as listed in that table; D and trimming were resolved from the DNA. In the table there are 190,000 or so clones, more than 85% of which are singletons. The J segment lost 7 bases and the V segment lost 3 bases, leaving 4 bases of the junction unmatched. Germline loops: CDR1 SGHNT, CDR2 YENEEA. The CDR3 is made up of 13 amino acids. The clonotype originates from a woman between 25 and 40 years old with active or convalescent COVID-19. The gene calls are TRBV11-3 and TRBJ1-2; the match to TRBD1 covers 8 bases. Sequencing input: peripheral blood. CDR3 in amino acids: CASSLDRVIGYTF. CDR3 DNA sequence: TGTGCCAGCAGCTTGGACAGGGTAATTGGCTACACCTTC.